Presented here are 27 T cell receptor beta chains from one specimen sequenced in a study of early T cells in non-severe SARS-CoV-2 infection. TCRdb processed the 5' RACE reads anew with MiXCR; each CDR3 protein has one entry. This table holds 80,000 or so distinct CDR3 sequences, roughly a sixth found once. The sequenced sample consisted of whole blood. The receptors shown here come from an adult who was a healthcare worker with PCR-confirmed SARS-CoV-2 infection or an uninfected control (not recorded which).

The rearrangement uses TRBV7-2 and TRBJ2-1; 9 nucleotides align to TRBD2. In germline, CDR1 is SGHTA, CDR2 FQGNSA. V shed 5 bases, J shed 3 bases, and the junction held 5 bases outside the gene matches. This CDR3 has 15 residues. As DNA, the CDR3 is TGTGCCAGCAGCCCTAATAGCGGGAGCTACAATGAGCAGTTCTTC. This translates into CASSPNSGSYNEQFF.

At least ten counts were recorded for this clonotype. CDR3 residues: CASSQDRGAVYNEQFF. DNA of the CDR3: TGTGCCAGCAGCCAAGATAGGGGGGCCGTCTACAATGAGCAGTTCTTC. The gene calls are TRBV14 and TRBJ2-1, with D tentatively TRBD1 or TRBD2 (6 bases each). CDR1 is SGHDN, CDR2 FVKESK, per germline. Trimming removed 0 bases from V and 3 bases from J, with 12 bases in between. This CDR3 spans 16 amino acids.

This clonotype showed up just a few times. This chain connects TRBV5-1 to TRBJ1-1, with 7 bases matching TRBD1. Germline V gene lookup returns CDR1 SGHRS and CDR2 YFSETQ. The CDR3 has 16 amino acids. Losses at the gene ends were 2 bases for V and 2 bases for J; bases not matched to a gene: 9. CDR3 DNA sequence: TGCGCCAGCAGCTTTCACGAGGGGACAGTAAACACTGAAGCTTTCTTT. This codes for CASSFHEGTVNTEAFF.

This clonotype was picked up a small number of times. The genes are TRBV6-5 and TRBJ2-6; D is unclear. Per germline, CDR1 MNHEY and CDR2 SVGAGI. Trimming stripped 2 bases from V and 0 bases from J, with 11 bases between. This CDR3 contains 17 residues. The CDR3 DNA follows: TGTGCCAGCAGTTACACCCTAAGCGTCTCTGGGGCCAACGTCCTGACTTTC. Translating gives CASSYTLSVSGANVLTF.

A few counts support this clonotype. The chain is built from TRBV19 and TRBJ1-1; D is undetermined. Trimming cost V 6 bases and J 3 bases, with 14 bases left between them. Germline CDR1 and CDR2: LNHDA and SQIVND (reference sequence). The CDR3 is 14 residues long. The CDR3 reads CASSLRGGYTEAFF. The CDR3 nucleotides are TGTGCCAGTAGCCTTCGGGGAGGATACACTGAAGCTTTCTTT.

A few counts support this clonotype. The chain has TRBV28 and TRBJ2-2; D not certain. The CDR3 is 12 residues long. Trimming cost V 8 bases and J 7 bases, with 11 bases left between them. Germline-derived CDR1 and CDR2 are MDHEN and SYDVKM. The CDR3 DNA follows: TGTGCCAGCGAAAGCCCGAGCGGGGAGCTGTTTTTT. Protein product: CASESPSGELFF.

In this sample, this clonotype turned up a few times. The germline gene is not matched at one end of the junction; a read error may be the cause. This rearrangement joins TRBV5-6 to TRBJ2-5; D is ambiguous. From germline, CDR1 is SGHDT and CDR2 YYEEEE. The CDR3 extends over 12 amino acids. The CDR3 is CYSSLWGETQYF. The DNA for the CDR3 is TGCTACAGCAGCTTGTGGGGAGAGACCCAGTACTTC.

The CDR3: CASSYPVGSETQYF. In DNA, the CDR3 is TGTGCCAGCAGTTACCCTGTGGGGTCGGAGACCCAGTACTTC. The V call is TRBV6-6, the J call TRBJ2-5; D is undetermined. CDR3 length: 14 amino acids. Germline CDR1 reads MNHNY; CDR2 reads SVGAGI (reference sequence). V was trimmed by 2 bases and J by 5 bases, leaving 12 bases between them.

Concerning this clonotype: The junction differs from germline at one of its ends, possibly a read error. The CDR3 loop reads CSAIRDISANF. In DNA form, the CDR3 reads TGCAGTGCCATCCGGGACATCTCGGCAAATTTT. V is TRBV20-1 and J is TRBJ1-4, with D possibly TRBD1 on 6 matching bases. Looked up from germline, CDR1 is DFQATT and CDR2 is SNEGSKA (reference sequence). CDR3 length: 11 residues.

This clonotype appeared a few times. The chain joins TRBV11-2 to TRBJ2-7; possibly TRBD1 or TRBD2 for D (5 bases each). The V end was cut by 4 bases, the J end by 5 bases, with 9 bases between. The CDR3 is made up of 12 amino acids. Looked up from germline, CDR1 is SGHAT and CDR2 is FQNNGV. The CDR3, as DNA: TGTGCCAGCAGCTGGGGGATGGACGAGCAGTACTTC. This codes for CASSWGMDEQYF.

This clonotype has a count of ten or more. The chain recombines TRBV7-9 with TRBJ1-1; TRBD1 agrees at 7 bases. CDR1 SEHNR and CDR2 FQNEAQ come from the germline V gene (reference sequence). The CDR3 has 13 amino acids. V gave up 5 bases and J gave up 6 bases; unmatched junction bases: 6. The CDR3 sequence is CASSPRDSSEAFF. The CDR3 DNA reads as TGTGCCAGCAGCCCTAGGGACAGTTCTGAAGCTTTCTTT.

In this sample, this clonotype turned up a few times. CDR3 nucleotide sequence: TGCGCCAGCAGCTCCGGGACAGGCAATCAGCCCCAGCATTTT. This sequence encodes CASSSGTGNQPQHF. The chain employs TRBV5-1 and TRBJ1-5; 7 bases are a match to TRBD1. V lost 3 bases to trimming and J lost 2 bases; unmatched junction nucleotides: 2. The CDR3 length is 14 residues. The germline CDR1 and CDR2 sequences are SGHRS and YFSETQ.

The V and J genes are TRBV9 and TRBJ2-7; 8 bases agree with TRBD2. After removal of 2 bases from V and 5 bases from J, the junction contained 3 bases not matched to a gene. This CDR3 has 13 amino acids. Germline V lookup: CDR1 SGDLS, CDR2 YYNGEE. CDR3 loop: CASSVGLDHEQYF. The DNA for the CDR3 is TGTGCCAGCAGCGTGGGACTAGACCACGAGCAGTACTTC.

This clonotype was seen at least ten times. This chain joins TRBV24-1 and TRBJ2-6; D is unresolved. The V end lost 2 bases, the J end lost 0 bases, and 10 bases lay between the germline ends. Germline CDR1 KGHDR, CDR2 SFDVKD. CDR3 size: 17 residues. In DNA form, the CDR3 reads TGTGCCACCAGTGATTCTGCCTTATCCTCTGGGGCCAACGTCCTGACTTTC. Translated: CATSDSALSSGANVLTF.

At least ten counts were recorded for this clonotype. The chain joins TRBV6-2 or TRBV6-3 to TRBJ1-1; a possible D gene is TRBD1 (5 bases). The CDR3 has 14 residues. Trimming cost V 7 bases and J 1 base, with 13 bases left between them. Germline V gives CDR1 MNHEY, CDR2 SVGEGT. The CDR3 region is CASTKGTANTEAFF. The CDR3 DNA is TGTGCCAGCACTAAAGGGACTGCGAACACTGAAGCTTTCTTT.

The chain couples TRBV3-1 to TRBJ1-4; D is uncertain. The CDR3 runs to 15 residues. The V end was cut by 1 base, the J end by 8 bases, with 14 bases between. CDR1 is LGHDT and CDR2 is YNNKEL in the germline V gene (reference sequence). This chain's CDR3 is CASSQVSLVGEKLFF. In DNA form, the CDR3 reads TGTGCCAGCAGCCAAGTCTCCTTGGTTGGCGAAAAACTGTTTTTT.

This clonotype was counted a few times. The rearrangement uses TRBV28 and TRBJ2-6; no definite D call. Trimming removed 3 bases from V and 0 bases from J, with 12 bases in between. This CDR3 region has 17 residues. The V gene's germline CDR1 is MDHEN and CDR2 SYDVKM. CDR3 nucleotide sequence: TGTGCCAGCAGTTTTGGGGTCTTGGGCTCTGGGGCCAACGTCCTGACTTTC. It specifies CASSFGVLGSGANVLTF.

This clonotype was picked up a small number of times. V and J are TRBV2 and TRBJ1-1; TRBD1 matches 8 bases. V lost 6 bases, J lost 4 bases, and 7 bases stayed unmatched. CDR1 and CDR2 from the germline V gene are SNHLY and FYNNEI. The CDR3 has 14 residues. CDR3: CASRDRGRGTEAFF. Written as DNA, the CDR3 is TGTGCCAGCAGAGACAGGGGAAGGGGCACTGAAGCTTTCTTT.

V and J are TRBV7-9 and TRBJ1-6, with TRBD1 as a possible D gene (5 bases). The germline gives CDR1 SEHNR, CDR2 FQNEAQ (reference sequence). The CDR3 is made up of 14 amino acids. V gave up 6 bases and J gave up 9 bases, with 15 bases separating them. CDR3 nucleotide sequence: TGTGCCAGCAGTCCCCTGGATCAGGGTTCACCCCTCCACTTT. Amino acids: CASSPLDQGSPLHF.

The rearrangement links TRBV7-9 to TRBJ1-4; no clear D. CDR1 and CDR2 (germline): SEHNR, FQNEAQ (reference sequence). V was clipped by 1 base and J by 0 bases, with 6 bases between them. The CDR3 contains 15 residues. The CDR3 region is CASSLVTTTNEKLFF. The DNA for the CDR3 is TGTGCCAGCAGCTTAGTAACAACAACTAATGAAAAACTGTTTTTT.

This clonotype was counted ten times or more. The CDR3 protein is CASSSPGTSVPDTQYF. CDR3 DNA: TGTGCCAGCAGTTCCCCCGGGACTAGCGTCCCAGATACGCAGTATTTT. The rearrangement joins TRBV27 to TRBJ2-3; TRBD2 matches at 10 bases. CDR1 is MNHEY and CDR2 is SMNVEV in the germline V gene (reference sequence). The CDR3 is made up of 16 amino acids. Trimming cost V 4 bases and J 4 bases; bases outside gene matches: 8.

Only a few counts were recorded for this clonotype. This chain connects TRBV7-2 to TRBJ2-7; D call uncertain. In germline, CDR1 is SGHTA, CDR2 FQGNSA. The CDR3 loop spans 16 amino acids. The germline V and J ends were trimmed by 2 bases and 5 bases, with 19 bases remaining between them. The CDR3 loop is CASSLYPPPIGHEQYF. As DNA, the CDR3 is TGTGCCAGCAGCTTATATCCCCCACCGATAGGGCACGAGCAGTACTTC.

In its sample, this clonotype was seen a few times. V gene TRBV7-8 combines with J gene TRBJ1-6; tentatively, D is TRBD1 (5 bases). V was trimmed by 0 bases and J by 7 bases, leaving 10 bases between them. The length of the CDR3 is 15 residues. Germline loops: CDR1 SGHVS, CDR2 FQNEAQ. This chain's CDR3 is CASSLAGVGNSPLHF. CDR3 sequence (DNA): TGTGCCAGCAGCTTAGCGGGGGTCGGGAATTCACCCCTCCACTTT.

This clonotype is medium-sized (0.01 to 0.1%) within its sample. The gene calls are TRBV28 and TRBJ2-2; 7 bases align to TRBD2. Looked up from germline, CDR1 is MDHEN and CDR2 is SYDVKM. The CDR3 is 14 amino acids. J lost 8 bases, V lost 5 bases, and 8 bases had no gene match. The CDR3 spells CASSRTSASGELFF. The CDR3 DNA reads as TGTGCCAGCAGTCGGACTAGTGCTTCGGGGGAGCTGTTTTTT.

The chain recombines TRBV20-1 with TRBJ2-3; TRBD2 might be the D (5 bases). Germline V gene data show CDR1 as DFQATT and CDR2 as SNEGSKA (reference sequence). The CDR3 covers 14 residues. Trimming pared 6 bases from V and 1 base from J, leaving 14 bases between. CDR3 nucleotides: TGCAGTGCCATTCGGAGGAAGGGCACAGATACGCAGTATTTT. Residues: CSAIRRKGTDTQYF.

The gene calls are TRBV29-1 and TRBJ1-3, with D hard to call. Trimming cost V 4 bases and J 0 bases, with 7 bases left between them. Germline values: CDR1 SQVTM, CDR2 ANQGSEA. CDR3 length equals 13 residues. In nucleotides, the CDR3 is TGCAGCGTTGGAGTGAGCTCTGGAAACACCATATATTTT. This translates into CSVGVSSGNTIYF. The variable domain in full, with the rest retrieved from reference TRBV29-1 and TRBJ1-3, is SAVISQKPSRDICQRGTSLTIQCQVDSQVTMMFWYRQQPGQSLTLIATANQGSEATYESGFVIDKFPISRPNLTFSTLTVSNMSPEDSSIYLCSVGVSSGNTIYFGEGSWLTVV.

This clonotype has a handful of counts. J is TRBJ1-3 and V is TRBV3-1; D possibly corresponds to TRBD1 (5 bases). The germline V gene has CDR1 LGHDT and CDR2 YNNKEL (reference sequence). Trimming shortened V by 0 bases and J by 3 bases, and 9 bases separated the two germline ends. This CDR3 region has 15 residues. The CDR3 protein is CASSQDGRVGNTIYF. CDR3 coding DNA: TGTGCCAGCAGCCAAGATGGCAGGGTTGGAAACACCATATATTTT.